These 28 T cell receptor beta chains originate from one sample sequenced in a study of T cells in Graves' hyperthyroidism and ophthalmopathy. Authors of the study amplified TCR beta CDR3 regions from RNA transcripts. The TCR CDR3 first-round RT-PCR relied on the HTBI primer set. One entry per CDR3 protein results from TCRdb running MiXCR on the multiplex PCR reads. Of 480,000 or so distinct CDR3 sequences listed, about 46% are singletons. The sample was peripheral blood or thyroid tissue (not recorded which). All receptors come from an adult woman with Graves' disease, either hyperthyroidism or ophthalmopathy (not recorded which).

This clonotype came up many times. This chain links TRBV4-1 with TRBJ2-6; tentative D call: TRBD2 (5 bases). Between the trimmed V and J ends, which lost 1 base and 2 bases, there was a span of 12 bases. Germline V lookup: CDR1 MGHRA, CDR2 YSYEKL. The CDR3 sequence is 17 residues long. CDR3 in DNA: TGCGCCAGCAGCCAAGGATTAGACGGGACTGGGGCCAACGTCCTGACTTTC. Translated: CASSQGLDGTGANVLTF.

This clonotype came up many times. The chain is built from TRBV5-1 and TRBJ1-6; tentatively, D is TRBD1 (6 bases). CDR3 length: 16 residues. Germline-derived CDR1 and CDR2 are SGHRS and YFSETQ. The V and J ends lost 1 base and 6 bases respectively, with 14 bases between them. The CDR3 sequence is CASSLSRGAGNSPLHF. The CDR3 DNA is TGCGCCAGCAGCTTGAGTCGGGGGGCAGGTAATTCACCCCTCCACTTT.

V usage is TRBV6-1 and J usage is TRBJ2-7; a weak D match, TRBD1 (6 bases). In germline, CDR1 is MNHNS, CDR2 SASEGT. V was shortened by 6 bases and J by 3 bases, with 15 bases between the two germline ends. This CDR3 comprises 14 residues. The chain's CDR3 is CASRQGRDYYEQYF. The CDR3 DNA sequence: TGTGCCAGCAGACAGGGTCGAGATTACTACGAGCAGTACTTC.

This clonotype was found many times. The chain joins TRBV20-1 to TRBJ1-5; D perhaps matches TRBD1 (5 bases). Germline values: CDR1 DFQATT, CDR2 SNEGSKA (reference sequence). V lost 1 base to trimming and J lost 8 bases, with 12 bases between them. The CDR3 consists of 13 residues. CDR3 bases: TGCAGTGCTAGAGTGCCTGGGGGGAAGCCCCAGCATTTT. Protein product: CSARVPGGKPQHF.

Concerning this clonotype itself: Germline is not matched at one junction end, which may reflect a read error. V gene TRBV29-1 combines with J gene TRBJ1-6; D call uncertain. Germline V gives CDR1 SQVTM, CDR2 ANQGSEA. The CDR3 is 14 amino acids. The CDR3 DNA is TGCGGCGTCCGTGACGGCGTTCCTAATTCACCCCTCCACTTT. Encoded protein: CGVRDGVPNSPLHF.

CDR3 DNA sequence: TGTGCCAGCAGCCACCGTAAGGTTAGGGCCGCAAACACTGAAGCTTTCTTT. Amino acid sequence: CASSHRKVRAANTEAFF. The chain joins TRBV2 to TRBJ1-1; D not resolved. Germline CDR1 SNHLY, CDR2 FYNNEI. The CDR3 has 17 residues. V gave up 6 bases and J gave up 2 bases, with 22 bases separating them. Based on the CDR3 plus reference TRBV2 and TRBJ1-1, the full variable domain is EPEVTQTPSHQVTQMGQEVILRCVPISNHLYFYWYRQILGQKVEFLVSFYNNEISEKSEIFDDQFSVERPDGSNFTLKIRSTKLEDSAMYFCASSHRKVRAANTEAFFGQGTRLTVV.

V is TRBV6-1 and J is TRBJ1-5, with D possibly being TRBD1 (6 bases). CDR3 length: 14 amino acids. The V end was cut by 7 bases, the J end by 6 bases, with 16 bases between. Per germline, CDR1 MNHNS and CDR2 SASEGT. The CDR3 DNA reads TGTGCCAGCAATGCACGGACAGTGCCTCAGCCCCAGCATTTT. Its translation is CASNARTVPQPQHF.

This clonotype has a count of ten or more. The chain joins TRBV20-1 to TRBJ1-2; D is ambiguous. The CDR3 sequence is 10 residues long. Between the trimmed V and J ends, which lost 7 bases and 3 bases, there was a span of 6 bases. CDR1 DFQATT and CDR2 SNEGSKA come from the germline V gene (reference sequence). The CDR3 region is CSVKDYGYTF. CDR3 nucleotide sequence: TGCAGTGTCAAGGACTATGGCTACACCTTC.

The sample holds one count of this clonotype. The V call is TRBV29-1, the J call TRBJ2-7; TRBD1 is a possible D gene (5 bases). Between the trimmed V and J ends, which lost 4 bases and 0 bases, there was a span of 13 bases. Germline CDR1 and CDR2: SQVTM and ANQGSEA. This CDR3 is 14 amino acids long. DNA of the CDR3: TGCAGCGTTGGTGGGGCAGGGCCCTCCTACGAGCAGTACTTC. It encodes CSVGGAGPSYEQYF.

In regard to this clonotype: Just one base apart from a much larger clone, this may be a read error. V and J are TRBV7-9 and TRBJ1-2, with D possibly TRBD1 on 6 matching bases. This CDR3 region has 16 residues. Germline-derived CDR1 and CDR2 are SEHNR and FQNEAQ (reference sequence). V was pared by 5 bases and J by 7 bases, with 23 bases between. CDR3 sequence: CASSLQGGADFGGYTF. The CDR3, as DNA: TGTGCCAGCAGCCTCCAAGGGGGGGCGGACTTCGGTGGCTACACCTTC.

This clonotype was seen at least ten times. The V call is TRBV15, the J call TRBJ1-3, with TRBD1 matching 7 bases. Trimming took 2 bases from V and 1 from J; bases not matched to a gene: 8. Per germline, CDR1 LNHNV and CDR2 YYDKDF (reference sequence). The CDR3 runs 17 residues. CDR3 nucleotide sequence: TGTGCCACCAGCAGAAGGGACAGAGCTTTTTCTGGAAACACCATATATTTT. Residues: CATSRRDRAFSGNTIYF.

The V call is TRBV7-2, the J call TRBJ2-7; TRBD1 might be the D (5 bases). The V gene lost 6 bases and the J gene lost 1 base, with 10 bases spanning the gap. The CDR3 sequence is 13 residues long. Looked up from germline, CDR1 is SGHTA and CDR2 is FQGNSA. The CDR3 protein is CASSRQRSYEQYF. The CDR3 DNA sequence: TGTGCCAGCAGTCGACAGCGATCCTACGAGCAGTACTTC. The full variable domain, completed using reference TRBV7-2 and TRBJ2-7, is GAGVSQSPSNKVTEKGKDVELRCDPISGHTALYWYRQSLGQGLEFLIYFQGNSAPDKSGLPSDRFSAERTGGSVSTLTIQRTQQEDSAVYLCASSRQRSYEQYFGPGTRLTVT.

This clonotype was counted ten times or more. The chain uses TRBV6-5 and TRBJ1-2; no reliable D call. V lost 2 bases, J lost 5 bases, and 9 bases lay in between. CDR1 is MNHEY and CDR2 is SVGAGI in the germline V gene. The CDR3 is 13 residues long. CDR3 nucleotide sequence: TGTGCCAGCAGTTACGCCGAACAATATGGCTACACCTTC. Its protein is CASSYAEQYGYTF.

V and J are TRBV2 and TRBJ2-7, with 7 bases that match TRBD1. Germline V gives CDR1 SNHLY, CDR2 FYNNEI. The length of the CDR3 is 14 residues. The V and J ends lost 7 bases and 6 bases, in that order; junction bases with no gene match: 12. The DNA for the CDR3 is TGTGCCAGCAATCAGTTGGGACAGCCGAGCGAGCAGTACTTC. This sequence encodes CASNQLGQPSEQYF.

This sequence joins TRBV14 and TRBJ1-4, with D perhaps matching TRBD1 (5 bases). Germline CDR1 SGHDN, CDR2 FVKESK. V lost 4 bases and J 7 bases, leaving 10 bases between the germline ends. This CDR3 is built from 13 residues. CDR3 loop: CASSRGLSEKLFF. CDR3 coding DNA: TGTGCCAGCAGCCGGGGACTGAGTGAAAAACTGTTTTTT.

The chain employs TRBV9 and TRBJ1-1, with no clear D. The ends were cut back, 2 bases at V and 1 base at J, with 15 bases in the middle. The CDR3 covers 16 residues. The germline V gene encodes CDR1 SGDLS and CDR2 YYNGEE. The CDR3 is CASSVDWGGGNTEAFF. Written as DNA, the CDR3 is TGTGCCAGCAGCGTCGACTGGGGAGGCGGGAACACTGAAGCTTTCTTT.

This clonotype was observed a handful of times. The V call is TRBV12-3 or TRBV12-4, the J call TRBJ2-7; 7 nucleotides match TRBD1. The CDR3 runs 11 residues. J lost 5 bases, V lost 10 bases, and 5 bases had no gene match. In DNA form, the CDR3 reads TGTGCCACGACAGGGCTCCACGAGCAGTACTTC. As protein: CATTGLHEQYF.

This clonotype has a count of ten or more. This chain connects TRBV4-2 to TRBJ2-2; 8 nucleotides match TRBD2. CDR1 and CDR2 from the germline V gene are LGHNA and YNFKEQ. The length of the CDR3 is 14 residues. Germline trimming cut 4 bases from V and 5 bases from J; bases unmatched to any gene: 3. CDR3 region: CASSLIAGTGELFF. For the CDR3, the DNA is TGTGCCAGCAGCCTGATAGCGGGAACCGGGGAGCTGTTTTTT.

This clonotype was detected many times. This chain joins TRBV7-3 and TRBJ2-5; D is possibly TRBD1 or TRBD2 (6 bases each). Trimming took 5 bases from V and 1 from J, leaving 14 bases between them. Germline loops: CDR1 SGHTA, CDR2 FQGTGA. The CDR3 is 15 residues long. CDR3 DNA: TGTGCCAGCAGCCTTAGGGGGGCCCCCCAAGAGACCCAGTACTTC. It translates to CASSLRGAPQETQYF.

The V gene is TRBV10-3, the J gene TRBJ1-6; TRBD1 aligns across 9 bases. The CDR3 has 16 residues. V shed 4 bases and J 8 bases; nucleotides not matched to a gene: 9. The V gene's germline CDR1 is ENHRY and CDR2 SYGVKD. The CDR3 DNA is TGTGCCATCAGTGCTACAGGGGGCGTATGGGATTCACCCCTCCACTTT. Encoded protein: CAISATGGVWDSPLHF.

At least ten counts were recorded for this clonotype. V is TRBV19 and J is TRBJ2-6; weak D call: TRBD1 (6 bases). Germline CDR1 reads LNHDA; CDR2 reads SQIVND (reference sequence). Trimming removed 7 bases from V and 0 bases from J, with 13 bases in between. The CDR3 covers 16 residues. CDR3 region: CASTRDTSSGANVLTF. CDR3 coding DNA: TGTGCCAGTACCCGGGACACCAGCTCTGGGGCCAACGTCCTGACTTTC.

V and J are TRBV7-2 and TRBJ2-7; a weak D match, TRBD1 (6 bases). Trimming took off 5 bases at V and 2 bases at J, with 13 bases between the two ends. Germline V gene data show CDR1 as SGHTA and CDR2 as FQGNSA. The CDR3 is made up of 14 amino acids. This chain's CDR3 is CASSDYREPYEQYF. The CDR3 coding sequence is TGTGCCAGCAGCGATTACAGGGAACCCTACGAGCAGTACTTC.

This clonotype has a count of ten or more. CDR3 in DNA: TGCGCCAGCAGCTTTAGGGCGCCAACGGGAGGCCTAAAGTGGGAGACCCAGTACTTC. As protein: CASSFRAPTGGLKWETQYF. The rearrangement joins TRBV5-1 to TRBJ2-5; 7 nucleotides line up with TRBD2. Germline CDR1 and CDR2: SGHRS and YFSETQ. Trimming took 2 bases from V and 5 from J; bases not matched to a gene: 21. The CDR3 consists of 19 residues.

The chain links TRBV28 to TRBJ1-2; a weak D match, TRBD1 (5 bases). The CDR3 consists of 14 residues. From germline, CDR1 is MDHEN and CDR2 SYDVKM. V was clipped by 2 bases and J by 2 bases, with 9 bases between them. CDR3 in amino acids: CASSLEGRNYGYTF. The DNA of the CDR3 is TGTGCCAGCAGTTTAGAGGGGCGGAACTATGGCTACACCTTC.

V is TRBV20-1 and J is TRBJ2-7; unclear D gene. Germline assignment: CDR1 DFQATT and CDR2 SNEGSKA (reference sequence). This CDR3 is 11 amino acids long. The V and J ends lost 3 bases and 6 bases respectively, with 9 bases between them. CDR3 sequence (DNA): TGCAGTGCTAGGAGCCGCCGCGAGCAGTACTTC. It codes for CSARSRREQYF.

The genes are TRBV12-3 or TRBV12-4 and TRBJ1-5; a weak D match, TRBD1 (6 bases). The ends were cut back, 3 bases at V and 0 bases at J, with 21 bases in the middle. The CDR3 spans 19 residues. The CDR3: CASSLDLLGGGNSNQPQHF. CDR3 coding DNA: TGTGCCAGCAGTTTGGATTTGCTGGGGGGGGGCAATAGCAATCAGCCCCAGCATTTT.

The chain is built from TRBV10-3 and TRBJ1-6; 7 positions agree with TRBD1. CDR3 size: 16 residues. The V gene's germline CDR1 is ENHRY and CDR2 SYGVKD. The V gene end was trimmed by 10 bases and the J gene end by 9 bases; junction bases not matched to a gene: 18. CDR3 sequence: CASRDSLGGLASPLHF. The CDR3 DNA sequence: TGTGCCAGCCGGGACAGCTTAGGAGGGTTGGCTTCACCCCTCCACTTT.

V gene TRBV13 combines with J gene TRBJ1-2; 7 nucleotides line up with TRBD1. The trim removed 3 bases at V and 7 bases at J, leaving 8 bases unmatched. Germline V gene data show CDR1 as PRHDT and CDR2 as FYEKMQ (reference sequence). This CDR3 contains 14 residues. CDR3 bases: TGTGCCAGCAGCTTCTCGACAGGGATGGCTGGCTACACCTTC. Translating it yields CASSFSTGMAGYTF.